The 4 T cell receptor beta chains presented below share a single source sample, sequenced in a study of T-cell reconstitution after alpha-beta-depleted transplantation in children. The TCRbeta library was prepared with unique molecular identifiers. TCRdb passed the PCR reads through MiXCR, listing each CDR3 protein once. Of around 670,000 distinct CDR3 sequences listed, about an eighth are singletons. Sequenced material: PBMCs, taken before TCRalphabeta/CD19-depleted stem cell transplant. These receptor sequences come from a girl aged 2 to 9 with congenital amegakaryocytic thrombocytopenia, due to receive a stem cell transplant.

V gene TRBV2 combines with J gene TRBJ2-2; D is ambiguous. This CDR3 has 11 amino acids. The V and J ends lost 9 bases and 8 bases respectively, with 10 bases between them. CDR1 and CDR2 from the germline V gene are SNHLY and FYNNEI. CDR3 sequence reads: CARNLDGELFF. CDR3 DNA sequence: TGTGCCAGAAACCTAGATGGGGAGCTGTTTTTT.

The CDR3 sequence is CSVSGVAGEFNGQFF. The CDR3, as DNA: TGCAGTGTCTCGGGGGTAGCGGGAGAGTTTAACGGGCAGTTCTTC. V is TRBV20-1 and J is TRBJ2-1; TRBD2 matches 9 bases. The CDR3 is 15 amino acids. The trim removed 7 bases at V and 12 bases at J, leaving 19 bases unmatched. Germline V gene data show CDR1 as DFQATT and CDR2 as SNEGSKA (reference sequence).

The chain is built from TRBV5-1 and TRBJ2-2; TRBD2 matches 11 bases. Germline V CDR1 and CDR2: SGHRS, YFSETQ. V was pared by 4 bases and J by 2 bases, with 7 bases of the junction left unmatched. The CDR3 runs to 17 residues. CDR3 DNA: TGCGCCAGCAGCGAACGACTAGCGGGACCCAACACCGGGGAGCTGTTTTTT. It codes for CASSERLAGPNTGELFF.

This clonotype was counted many times. The chain combines TRBV5-1 with TRBJ2-3; D gene uncertain. The CDR3 runs to 15 residues. Trimming removed 0 bases at V and 2 bases at J, with 10 bases between. Germline V lookup: CDR1 SGHRS, CDR2 YFSETQ. In DNA form, the CDR3 reads TGCGCCAGCAGCTTGGTAGTCGGATCCACAGATACGCAGTATTTT. It specifies CASSLVVGSTDTQYF.